The 20 T cell receptor beta chains reported below all come from one sample, sequenced in a study of lymphopenia after photon versus proton radiotherapy (dated by TCRdb to 2018 to 2020). The method behind the library was the immunoSEQ multiplex PCR assay. TCRdb obtained this table from immuneACCESS and retained in-frame rearrangements with V and J assigned. These tables miss some clones; where compared with another copy, unresolved V genes account for less than half of the shortfall, and the remainder is unexplained. This sample gives about 8,300 clones in total; almost 90% of them show up just once. Clones ranked in the top ten supply about 21% of the sample. The source was peripheral blood, collected from a patient treated with photon-based radiotherapy. These receptors were obtained from an elderly man with cholangiocarcinoma.

The V gene is TRBV19, the J gene TRBJ1-5; TRBD1 matches at 9 bases. Germline V gene sequence: CDR1 LNHDA, CDR2 SQIVND (reference sequence). V shed 8 bases and J 6 bases; nucleotides not matched to a gene: 5. The CDR3 is 13 amino acids. CDR3 sequence reads: CASSGTGSQPQHF. The CDR3, as DNA: TGTGCCAGTTCCGGGACAGGGAGTCAGCCCCAGCATTTT.

V usage is TRBV28 and J usage is TRBJ2-3; tentative D call: TRBD1 (6 bases). V was trimmed by 5 bases and J by 3 bases, leaving 15 bases between them. The CDR3 consists of 15 residues. The V gene's germline CDR1 is MDHEN and CDR2 SYDVKM. CDR3 loop: CASSRLGQGTDTQYF. In DNA, the CDR3 is TGTGCCAGCAGTCGGCTGGGGCAGGGGACAGATACGCAGTATTTT.

This clone was seen a few times. This rearrangement joins TRBV7-2 to TRBJ2-7, with 8 bases fitting TRBD1. V dropped 4 bases and J dropped 2; count of bases not matched to a gene: 4. The germline V gene encodes CDR1 SGHTA and CDR2 FQGNSA. The CDR3 is 14 amino acids. The CDR3 nucleotides read TGTGCCAGCAGCTGGACAGGGCCCCCCTACGAGCAGTACTTC. Translated, it gives CASSWTGPPYEQYF.

In DNA form, the CDR3 reads TGCGCCAGCAGCCTGGGCCCAGCAGGGGAGACCCAGTACTTC. Its translation is CASSLGPAGETQYF. The chain joins TRBV4-1 to TRBJ2-5, with a weak D call TRBD1 (5 bases). The CDR3 contains 14 residues. In germline, CDR1 is MGHRA, CDR2 YSYEKL. Trimming took 4 bases from V and 5 from J, leaving 14 bases between them.

The J gene is TRBJ2-3, the V gene TRBV7-2, with 9 bases lining up with TRBD2. The germline CDR1 and CDR2 sequences are SGHTA and FQGNSA. V was clipped by 8 bases and J by 4 bases; unmatched bases: 4. The CDR3 consists of 13 residues. CDR3 DNA: TGTGCCAGCCGGCGGGGGGGCCCAGATACGCAGTATTTT. Protein sequence: CASRRGGPDTQYF. The full variable domain, rest sourced from reference TRBV7-2 and TRBJ2-3, is GAGVSQSPSNKVTEKGKDVELRCDPISGHTALYWYRQSLGQGLEFLIYFQGNSAPDKSGLPSDRFSAERTGGSVSTLTIQRTQQEDSAVYLCASRRGGPDTQYFGPGTRLTVL.

The chain is built from TRBV7-8 and TRBJ1-4; D call uncertain. V lost 3 bases and J lost 5, with 7 bases in between. This CDR3 has 13 residues. Germline V gives CDR1 SGHVS, CDR2 FQNEAQ. The CDR3 loop reads CASSFRGNEKLFF. The CDR3 coding sequence is TGTGCCAGCAGCTTTCGCGGGAATGAAAAACTGTTTTTT.

V and J are TRBV28 and TRBJ1-1; D ambiguous. Trimming removed 11 bases at V and 3 bases at J, with 13 bases between. The CDR3 runs to 12 residues. Germline CDR1 reads MDHEN; CDR2 reads SYDVKM. This chain's CDR3 is CASKVSDTEAFF. CDR3 DNA sequence: TGTGCCTCCAAGGTGTCGGACACTGAAGCTTTCTTT.

J is TRBJ2-6 and V is TRBV6-1; D call uncertain. CDR1 and CDR2 (germline): MNHNS, SASEGT. Trimming removed 11 bases from V and 4 bases from J, with 15 bases in between. The CDR3 extends over 14 amino acids. CDR3 coding DNA: TGTGCCGGCACCCATGGGTCGGGGGCCAACGTCCTGACTTTC. Amino acids: CAGTHGSGANVLTF.

The chain is built from TRBV2 and TRBJ2-3, with a tentative D call TRBD1 (6 bases). CDR1 and CDR2 from the germline V gene are SNHLY and FYNNEI. The CDR3 loop spans 15 amino acids. The V end was cut by 7 bases, the J end by 4 bases, with 18 bases between. The CDR3 DNA sequence: TGTGCCAGCAAAGCCTCCACAGGGAATCCAGATACGCAGTATTTT. It translates to CASKASTGNPDTQYF.

The chain combines TRBV5-6 with TRBJ2-3, with D maybe TRBD2 (5 bases). The CDR3 is made up of 16 amino acids. Germline V gene sequence: CDR1 SGHDT, CDR2 YYEEEE. The V end lost 0 bases, the J end lost 0 bases, and 11 bases lay between the germline ends. The chain's CDR3 is CASSLATIRSTDTQYF. Written as DNA, the CDR3 is TGTGCCAGCAGCTTGGCGACTATCCGGAGCACAGATACGCAGTATTTT.

This clone was counted between two and nine times. The rearrangement links TRBV27 to TRBJ2-1; 10 nucleotides line up with TRBD2. CDR1 is MNHEY, CDR2 SMNVEV, per germline (reference sequence). The ends lost 3 bases at V and 7 bases at J; junction bases unmatched: 3. This CDR3 has 14 residues. CDR3 in amino acids: CASSFSGGRNEQFF. The CDR3 region has the DNA TGTGCCAGCAGTTTTAGCGGGGGGAGGAATGAGCAGTTCTTC.

The chain combines TRBV4-1 with TRBJ2-5; 7 positions match TRBD1. The CDR3 covers 13 residues. Germline CDR1 and CDR2: MGHRA and YSYEKL. V was pared by 4 bases and J by 9 bases, with 8 bases of the junction left unmatched. The CDR3: CASSRTPQGAQYF. DNA for the CDR3: TGCGCCAGCAGCCGGACACCTCAGGGGGCCCAGTACTTC.

The CDR3, as DNA: TGTGCCAGCAGCTCACTTCAGGGGTGGAACTATGGCTACACCTTC. Residues: CASSSLQGWNYGYTF. The V and J genes are TRBV11-2 and TRBJ1-2; a weak D match, TRBD1 (6 bases). CDR3 length equals 15 residues. V lost 4 bases, J lost 2 bases, and 14 bases lay in between. CDR1 and CDR2 (germline): SGHAT, FQNNGV.

This clone was counted a single time. The rearrangement uses TRBV5-1 and TRBJ1-3; the D is unclear. This CDR3 has 15 amino acids. Germline V gene data show CDR1 as SGHRS and CDR2 as YFSETQ. Trimming took off 0 bases at V and 0 bases at J, with 7 bases between the two ends. CDR3 DNA sequence: TGCGCCAGCAGCTTGGGCCCAGGCTCTGGAAACACCATATATTTT. Protein product: CASSLGPGSGNTIYF.

This clone has just one count. The chain joins TRBV5-1 to TRBJ2-2; possible D gene TRBD1, 5 bases. CDR3 length equals 15 residues. CDR1 and CDR2 (germline): SGHRS, YFSETQ. Trimming shortened V by 5 bases and J by 5 bases, and 16 bases separated the two germline ends. CDR3 in amino acids: CASRPQGGSTGELFF. In DNA form, the CDR3 reads TGCGCCAGCAGACCTCAGGGTGGGTCGACCGGGGAGCTGTTTTTT.

This clone has a single count. The chain links TRBV5-1 to TRBJ1-1; D is uncertain. From germline, CDR1 is SGHRS and CDR2 YFSETQ. The CDR3 length is 16 residues. V lost 0 bases to trimming and J lost 0 bases, with 12 bases between them. The CDR3 DNA sequence: TGCGCCAGCAGCTTGGCCGTGGGAGAATTGAACACTGAAGCTTTCTTT. Translation: CASSLAVGELNTEAFF.

V and J are TRBV6-6 and TRBJ2-2; a weak D match, TRBD1 (6 bases). The CDR3 contains 16 residues. Trimming stripped 5 bases from V and 0 bases from J, with 13 bases between. The V gene's germline CDR1 is MNHNY and CDR2 SVGAGI (reference sequence). The CDR3 reads CASSPDSLANTGELFF. In nucleotides, the CDR3 is TGTGCCAGCAGTCCGGACAGCCTCGCGAACACCGGGGAGCTGTTTTTT.

This clone was seen a single time. The chain recombines TRBV9 with TRBJ2-2; TRBD2 aligns across 13 bases. The trim removed 2 bases at V and 3 bases at J, leaving 4 bases unmatched. The CDR3 length is 17 residues. Germline V CDR1 and CDR2: SGDLS, YYNGEE. CDR3 bases: TGTGCCAGCAGCGTTACTAGCGGGGGGGCCCACACCGGGGAGCTGTTTTTT. It translates to CASSVTSGGAHTGELFF.

J is TRBJ1-2 and V is TRBV6-1, with D possibly being TRBD1 (5 bases). The CDR3 length is 14 residues. Trimming took 7 bases from V and 8 from J, leaving 20 bases between them. CDR1 and CDR2 (germline): MNHNS, SASEGT. The CDR3 bases are TGTGCCAGCAATTCAATAGGGTATCAGGGAGGCTACACCTTC. This sequence encodes CASNSIGYQGGYTF.

The chain couples TRBV28 to TRBJ1-2, with TRBD1 as a possible D gene (5 bases). Trimming left V 5 bases short and J 0 bases short, with 10 bases between. Germline V lookup: CDR1 MDHEN, CDR2 SYDVKM. This CDR3 is built from 14 residues. The CDR3 region has the DNA TGTGCCAGCAGTCGGGGGGGAGCTAACTATGGCTACACCTTC. Translating it yields CASSRGGANYGYTF.